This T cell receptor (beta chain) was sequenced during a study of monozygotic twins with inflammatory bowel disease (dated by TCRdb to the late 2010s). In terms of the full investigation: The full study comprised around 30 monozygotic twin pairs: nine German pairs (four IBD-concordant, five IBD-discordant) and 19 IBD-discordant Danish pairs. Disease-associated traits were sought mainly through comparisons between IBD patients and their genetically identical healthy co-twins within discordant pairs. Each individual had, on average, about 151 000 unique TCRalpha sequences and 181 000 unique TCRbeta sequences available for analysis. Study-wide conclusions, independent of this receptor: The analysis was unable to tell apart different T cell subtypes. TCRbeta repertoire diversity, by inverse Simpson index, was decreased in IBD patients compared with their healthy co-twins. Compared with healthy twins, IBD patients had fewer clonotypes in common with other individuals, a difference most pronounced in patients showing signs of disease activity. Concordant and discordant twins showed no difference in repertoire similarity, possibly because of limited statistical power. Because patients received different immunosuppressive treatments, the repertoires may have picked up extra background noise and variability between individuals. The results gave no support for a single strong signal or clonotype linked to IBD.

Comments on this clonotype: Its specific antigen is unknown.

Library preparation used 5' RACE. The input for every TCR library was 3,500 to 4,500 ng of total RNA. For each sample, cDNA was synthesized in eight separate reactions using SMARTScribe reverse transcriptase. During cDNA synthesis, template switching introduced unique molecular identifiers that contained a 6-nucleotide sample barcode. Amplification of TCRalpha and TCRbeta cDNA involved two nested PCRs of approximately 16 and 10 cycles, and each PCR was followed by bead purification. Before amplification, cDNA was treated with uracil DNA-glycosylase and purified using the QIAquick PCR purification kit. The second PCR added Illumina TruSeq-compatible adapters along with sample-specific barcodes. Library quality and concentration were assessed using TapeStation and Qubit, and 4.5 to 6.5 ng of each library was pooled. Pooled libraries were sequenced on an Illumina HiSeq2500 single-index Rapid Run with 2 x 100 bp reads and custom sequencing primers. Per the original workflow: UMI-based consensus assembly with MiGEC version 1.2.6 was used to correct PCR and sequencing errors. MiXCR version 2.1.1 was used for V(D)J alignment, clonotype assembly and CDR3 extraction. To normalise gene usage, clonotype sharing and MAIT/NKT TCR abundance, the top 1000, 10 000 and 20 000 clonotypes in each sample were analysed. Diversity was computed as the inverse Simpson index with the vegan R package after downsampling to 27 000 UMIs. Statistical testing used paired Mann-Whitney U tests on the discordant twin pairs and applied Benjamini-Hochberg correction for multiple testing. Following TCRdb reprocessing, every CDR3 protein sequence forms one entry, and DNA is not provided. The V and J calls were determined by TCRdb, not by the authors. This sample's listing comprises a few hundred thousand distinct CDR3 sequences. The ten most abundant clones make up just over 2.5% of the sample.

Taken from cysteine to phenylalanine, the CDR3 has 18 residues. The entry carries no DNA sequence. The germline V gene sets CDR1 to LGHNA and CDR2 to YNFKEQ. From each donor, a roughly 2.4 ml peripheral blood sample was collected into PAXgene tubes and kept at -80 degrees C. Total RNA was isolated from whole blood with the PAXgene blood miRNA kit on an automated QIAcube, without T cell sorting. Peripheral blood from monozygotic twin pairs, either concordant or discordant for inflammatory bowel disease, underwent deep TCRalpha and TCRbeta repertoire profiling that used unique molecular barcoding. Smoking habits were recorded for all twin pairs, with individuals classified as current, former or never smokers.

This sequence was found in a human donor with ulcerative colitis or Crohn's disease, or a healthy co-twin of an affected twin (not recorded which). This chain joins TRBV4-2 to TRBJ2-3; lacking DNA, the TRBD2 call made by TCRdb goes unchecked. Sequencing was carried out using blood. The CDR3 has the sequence CASSLGLAGAPGTDTQYF.